The 2 T cell receptor beta chains reported below all come from one sample, sequenced in a study of shared clonotypes between healthy human individuals. Data came from immunoSEQ multiplex PCR; TCRdb stores just in-frame clones and leaves some out. The profile covers about 1,800,000 clones, with over 85% appearing a single time and roughly 1% taken by the ten largest. Naive CD8 cells, CD45RO-negative and positively selected for CCR7, excluded terminally differentiated effector memory CD45RA+ cells. What was sequenced was naive CD8+ T cells sorted from blood. These TCRs come from a man aged 18 to 29 in good health.

The chain combines TRBV2 with TRBJ2-7; TRBD2 matches 7 bases. The CDR3 covers 17 residues. Looked up from germline, CDR1 is SNHLY and CDR2 is FYNNEI. J lost 6 bases, V lost 8 bases, and 22 bases had no gene match. The CDR3 nucleotides read TGTGCCAGCCTCTTAATACCCCGGTCGGGGGGACTGGTCGAGCAGTACTTC. Protein product: CASLLIPRSGGLVEQYF.

As concerns this clone: Germline is not matched at one junction end, which may reflect a read error. CDR3: CASSEATGAAWPQHF. The CDR3 nucleotides are TGTGCCAGCAGTGAAGCGACAGGGGCTGCTTGGCCCCAGCATTTC. The J gene is TRBJ1-5, the V gene TRBV6-1; 8 nucleotides agree with TRBD1. Looked up from germline, CDR1 is MNHNS and CDR2 is SASEGT. This CDR3 region has 15 residues.